A selection of T cell receptor beta chains follows, all from one sample in a study of blood T cell repertoires in COVID-19. Sequencing was performed with immunoSEQ multiplex PCR; in TCRdb, only in-frame clones are kept and a portion is missing. The sample has approximately 150,000 clones; approximately 86% are singletons. The specimen sequenced was peripheral blood. Receptors were obtained from a woman aged 45-65 years with acute or convalescent COVID-19. The CDR3 runs from the conserved cysteine through the conserved F or W. Fields, in order: clone size, J gene, D gene, V gene, CDR3 protein, CDR3 DNA. The D gene is left open where the match is weak. Expanded clones get a size class; other rows say once, few or many, or leave the size out.

once	TRBJ1-5	-	TRBV12-3/TRBV12-4	CASSSQSAVPQHF	TGTGCCAGCAGTTCACAGTCCGCAGTGCCCCAGCATTTT
-	TRBJ2-2	-	TRBV19	CASGTPNTGELFF	TGTGCCAGCGGGACACCTAACACCGGGGAGCTGTTTTTT
-	TRBJ1-1	TRBD1	TRBV28	CASSSEGATLNTEAFF	TGTGCCAGCAGTTCCGAGGGGGCTACGCTGAACACTGAAGCTTTCTTT
-	TRBJ2-7	-	TRBV6-5	CASSYSGALTYEQYF	TGTGCCAGCAGTTACTCGGGGGCGTTGACCTACGAGCAGTACTTC
-	TRBJ2-5	-	TRBV12-3/TRBV12-4	CASSSLQETQYF	TGTGCCAGCAGTTCCCTACAAGAGACCCAGTACTTC
-	TRBJ2-7	TRBD1	TRBV6-1	CASSVLDRVGAYEQYF	TGTGCCAGCAGTGTCCTAGACAGGGTTGGGGCCTACGAGCAGTACTTC
once	TRBJ1-2	-	TRBV29-1	CSVDSGHNYGYTF	TGCAGCGTTGATTCCGGACATAACTATGGCTACACCTTC
-	TRBJ1-5	-	TRBV7-6	CAPLRPQHF	TGTGCCCCGTTGCGGCCCCAGCATTTT
-	TRBJ2-5	TRBD1	TRBV10-3	CANQGTGQETQYF	TGTGCCAACCAGGGGACAGGGCAAGAGACCCAGTACTTC
-	TRBJ2-3	-	TRBV5-6	CASSLPPGTDTQYF	TGTGCCAGCAGCCTCCCTCCCGGCACAGATACGCAGTATTTT
-	TRBJ2-1	TRBD2	TRBV7-2	CASSLEGLGIAGNNEQFF	TGTGCCAGCAGCTTAGAGGGTCTGGGAATAGCGGGAAACAATGAGCAGTTCTTC
-	TRBJ2-1	-	TRBV29-1	CSSLGRNEQFF	TGCAGCTCCCTGGGGCGCAATGAGCAGTTCTTC
-	TRBJ1-1	TRBD1	TRBV19	CASSRTGKNTEAFF	TGTGCCAGTAGTAGGACAGGGAAGAACACTGAAGCTTTCTTT
-	TRBJ1-2	-	TRBV5-6	CASSLRGSGYTF	TGTGCCAGCAGCTTGCGGGGAAGTGGCTACACCTTC
-	TRBJ2-7	TRBD2	TRBV27	CASSPSGSGSSSYEQYF	TGTGCCAGCAGTCCCTCTGGTAGCGGGAGTAGCTCCTACGAGCAGTACTTC
-	TRBJ2-7	TRBD1	TRBV4-3	CASSPGTGSYEQYF	TGCGCCAGCAGCCCCGGGACAGGGTCCTACGAGCAGTACTTC
-	TRBJ1-2	TRBD1	TRBV18	CASSPLDRVNYGYTF	TGTGCCAGCTCACCACTGGACAGGGTTAACTATGGCTACACCTTC
-	TRBJ2-1	-	TRBV5-1	CASSQARSQTVNEQFF	TGCGCCAGCAGCCAAGCCCGGAGTCAGACAGTCAATGAGCAGTTCTTC
-	TRBJ2-2	-	TRBV23-1	CASRQGHKENTGELFF	TGCGCCAGCAGACAGGGCCATAAAGAGAACACCGGGGAGCTGTTTTTT
-	TRBJ1-1	-	TRBV27	CASSVAPNTEAFF	TGTGCCAGCAGTGTGGCACCGAACACTGAAGCTTTCTTT
-	TRBJ1-5	TRBD1	TRBV3-1/TRBV3-2	CASSQGAHRGLGNQPQHF	TGTGCCAGCAGCCAAGGGGCTCACAGGGGATTGGGCAATCAGCCCCAGCATTTT
-	TRBJ1-5	-	TRBV10-2	CASSAGQEQPQHF	TGCGCCAGCAGTGCAGGTCAGGAACAGCCCCAGCATTTT
few	TRBJ1-5	-	TRBV27	CASSLRQGFNQPQHF	TGTGCCAGCAGTTTAAGGCAGGGTTTCAATCAGCCCCAGCATTTT
-	TRBJ1-4	TRBD1	TRBV2	CASQPSETGRRPAF	TGTGCCAGTCAGCCCTCGGAGACAGGGCGCCGCCCGGCTTTT
-	TRBJ2-5	-	TRBV19	CASSPVGGRVETQYF	TGTGCCAGTAGTCCGGTAGGAGGGCGGGTTGAGACCCAGTACTTC
-	TRBJ2-1	TRBD2	TRBV7-2	CASSFGGGRSYNEQFF	TGTGCCAGCAGCTTCGGCGGGGGGAGATCCTACAATGAGCAGTTCTTC